This T cell receptor (beta chain) was recovered during a study of T cells in Graves' hyperthyroidism and ophthalmopathy (dated by TCRdb to the late 2010s). Context from the whole study: Peripheral blood samples were taken at the time of initial diagnosis, prior to any treatment. To identify TCR V-J signatures that set the groups apart, the researchers used a discovery cohort of about a hundred patients, made up of about 44 with Graves' ophthalmopathy and 57 with stable Graves' hyperthyroidism. Prospective prediction of ophthalmopathy was tested in an independent validation cohort of 18 to 20 hyperthyroidism patients and some 17 patients who later progressed to ophthalmopathy. The roughly 90 discovery patients were divided at random into training and test sets in a 7:3 ratio. Thyroid tissue and blood T-cell repertoires from six Graves' hyperthyroidism patients were also compared in the study. After blood sampling, hyperthyroidism patients were treated with methimazole at a starting dose of 30 mg daily, and ophthalmopathy patients were treated with high-dose intravenous methylprednisolone. The paper describes TCR Vbeta CDR3 sequencing of 120 to 150 peripheral blood samples, made up of about 41 ophthalmopathy patients, around 73 hyperthyroidism patients and 17 progressor patients.

The paper as a whole reports these results and caveats: A model built on a 13 V-J signature distinguished ophthalmopathy from stable hyperthyroidism, reaching roughly 88% sensitivity and approximately 81% specificity in cross-validation and 80%/75% in testing. Blood samples also contained most of the expanded thyroid clonotypes (frequency above 0.001), which suggests that blood repertoires may reflect thyroid immune responses. No statistical method was used to set the sample size in advance, and investigators knew the group allocation. In validation, progression to ophthalmopathy was predicted by the model with about 70% sensitivity and 72.22% specificity, a median of approximately 6.5 months before onset.

The germline V gene provides CDR1 SGDLS and CDR2 YYNGEE. The CDR3 measures 15 amino acids from cysteine to phenylalanine. CDR3 DNA is the only sequence kept; it has 45 bases, read in frame from the first base. Trimming removed 3 bases from V and 0 bases from J; the gene matches leave 2 bases unexplained. Hyperthyroidism patients were newly diagnosed, had a disease duration of under 2 months, and were aged 18 to 65 years. Any patient with an uncontrolled infection, another autoimmune disease, pregnancy or lactation was excluded. Diagnoses were established on the basis of clinical symptoms, serum thyroxine and TRAb, thyroid ultrasound, and orbital computed tomography. For progressor patients, blood was drawn at the first diagnosis of hyperthyroidism, before any ophthalmopathy symptoms had appeared. Ficoll-Paque density gradient centrifugation was used to isolate PBMCs from about 10 ml of fresh peripheral blood. Progressor patients were defined as those initially diagnosed with Graves' hyperthyroidism in whom ophthalmopathy developed during follow-up. Total RNA was extracted using Trizol reagent, and RNA quality was assessed on an Agilent 2100 Bioanalyzer.

Amplification of TCR beta CDR3 regions was carried out from RNA transcripts. The first round of RT-PCR for the TCR CDR3 was performed with the HTBI primer set and the Qiagen OneStep RT-PCR kit. Libraries were constructed in a second round of multiplex PCR, after which size selection and purification were carried out. Paired-end sequencing of the libraries was performed with 100 bp reads on an Illumina HiSeq2000. In the paper's pipeline: SOAPnuke was used to process the raw data, throwing out any read that contained adapters or uncalled bases, had a mean Phred below 15, or lacked an exact constant-primer or identifier match. COPE v1.2.5 was used to merge high-quality paired reads, and clonotypes were defined as unique nucleotide sequences. Clonotypes were aligned to IMGT TRBV, TRBD and TRBJ reference segments using MiTCR v1.1. The analysis included only V-J combinations with a frequency above 0.0001, which together covered roughly 99% of the repertoires. The TCS score was defined as F50 (clonal expansion) divided by E x V (chaos), with BLOSUM62-based TCRdist calculated between CDR3 peptides within each V-J. Welch's t-statistics and random forest reduced 450 to 600 V-J features to 10 to 15, which were used in a naive Bayes classifier (R e1071). In TCRdb, the public reads were trimmed at Q25 with fastp and aligned with MiXCR, with productive beta chains retained. One record per CDR3 amino acid sequence lists the most common genes and DNA. The V and J calls shown here were made by TCRdb, not taken from the authors' results. The sample table records approximately 400,000 distinct CDR3 sequences; 15% to 17% of these occur just once. Roughly 26% of the sample is taken by the ten largest.

This clonotype was detected a few times. Its antigen target is currently unknown. No clone much larger than this one lies a single base away; base qualities are absent. The V gene is TRBV9 and the J gene is TRBJ2-2, with TRBD1 identical over 7 junction bases. This receptor was taken from a woman aged 18-30 years with Graves' hyperthyroidism that later progressed to Graves' ophthalmopathy. Sample: blood. In nucleotides, the sequence is TGTGCCAGCAGCGCTCAGGGGGCGAACACCGGGGAGCTGTTTTTT. Translated, this gives CASSAQGANTGELFF.